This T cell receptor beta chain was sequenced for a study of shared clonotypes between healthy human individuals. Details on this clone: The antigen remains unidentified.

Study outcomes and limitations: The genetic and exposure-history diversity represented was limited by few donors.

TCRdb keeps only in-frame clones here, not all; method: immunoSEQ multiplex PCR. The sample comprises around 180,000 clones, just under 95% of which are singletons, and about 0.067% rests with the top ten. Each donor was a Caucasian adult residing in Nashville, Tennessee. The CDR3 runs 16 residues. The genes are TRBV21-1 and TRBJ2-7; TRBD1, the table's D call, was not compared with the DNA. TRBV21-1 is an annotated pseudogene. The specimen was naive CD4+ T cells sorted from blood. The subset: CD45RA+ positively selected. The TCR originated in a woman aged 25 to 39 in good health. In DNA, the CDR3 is TGTGCCAGCAGCAAGGCAGGGACAGGCCGTCCCTACGAGCAGTACTTC. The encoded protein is CASSKAGTGRPYEQYF.